Listed here are 13 T cell receptor beta chains from one sample, sequenced in a study of T cells expressing NK-cell markers. TCRdb re-called the 5' RACE reads; every CDR3 protein appears as one record, without DNA. Listed are over 200,000 distinct CDR3 sequences; 0.3% to 0.45% falls within the top ten. The specimen sequenced was blood T cells: a sorted CD56 or NKG2C T cell subset, CD4+ or CD8+ T cells, or bulk PBMC T cells (not recorded which). The source is a man in his late teens or twenties in good health.

This rearrangement joins TRBV6-5 to TRBJ2-7; TCRdb indicates TRBD1, and absent DNA this call remains unverified. There are 16 residues in the CDR3. CDR1 is MNHEY, CDR2 SVGAGI, per germline. The CDR3: CASSYLSGTGLYEQYF.

This chain's CDR3 is CASSQVRTGYEQYF. The chain combines TRBV4-3 with TRBJ2-7; TCRdb picks TRBD1, but there is no DNA to check that call. The CDR3 totals 14 residues. In germline, CDR1 is LGHNA, CDR2 YSLEER.

V usage is TRBV12-3 or TRBV12-4 and J usage is TRBJ2-3; TCRdb picks TRBD2, but there is no DNA to check that call. The CDR3 is 14 residues long. The CDR3 is CASEREPSTDTQYF.

The rearrangement joins TRBV4-3 to TRBJ1-1. Germline CDR1 and CDR2: LGHNA and YSLEER. The CDR3 contains 14 residues. The CDR3 protein is CASSQEPGLAGAFF.

The chain has TRBV5-1 and TRBJ2-1; TCRdb selects TRBD2, and the lack of DNA leaves this call unchecked. This CDR3 region has 19 residues. CDR1 SGHRS and CDR2 YFSETQ come from the germline V gene. Here the CDR3 reads CASSSPTSGRLSSYNEQFF. The full variable domain, in which reference TRBV5-1 and TRBJ2-1 provide the parts outside the CDR3, is KAGVTQTPRYLIKTRGQQVTLSCSPISGHRSVSWYQQTPGQGLQFLFEYFSETQRNKGNFPGRFSGRQFSNSRSEMNVSTLELGDSALYLCASSSPTSGRLSSYNEQFFGPGTRLTVL.

The chain is built from TRBV5-1 and TRBJ2-3. CDR3 size: 14 residues. Germline values: CDR1 SGHRS, CDR2 YFSETQ. CDR3 residues: CASSLVPDSDTQYF.

This sequence joins TRBV12-3 or TRBV12-4 and TRBJ2-1; TCRdb selects TRBD2, and the lack of DNA leaves this call unchecked. The CDR3 extends over 13 amino acids. The CDR3 region is CASNPSSRDEQFF.

This sequence joins TRBV20-1 and TRBJ2-5; lacking DNA, the TRBD2 call made by TCRdb goes unchecked. Germline-derived CDR1 and CDR2 are DFQATT and SNEGSKA (reference sequence). CDR3 length: 13 amino acids. CDR3: CSAPPPVWETQYF.

This sequence joins TRBV7-2 and TRBJ1-5; TCRdb's D gene call, TRBD1, goes unchecked for lack of DNA. This CDR3 is built from 14 residues. Germline lookup yields CDR1 SGHTA and CDR2 FQGNSA. CDR3: CASSPGGADQPQHF.

This sequence joins TRBV29-1 and TRBJ1-2. The germline CDR1 and CDR2 sequences are SQVTM and ANQGSEA. This CDR3 is built from 14 residues. The CDR3: CSVGRRSTGYGYTF.

The chain joins TRBV6-1 to TRBJ1-2; TCRdb lists TRBD1, though no DNA is available to test this call. The germline gives CDR1 MNHNS, CDR2 SASEGT. The CDR3 contains 15 residues. The CDR3 protein is CASSPTGQGVHGYTF.

The rearrangement uses TRBV6-1 and TRBJ2-1; TCRdb's D gene call, TRBD1, goes unchecked for lack of DNA. Germline CDR1 is MNHNS and CDR2 is SASEGT. This CDR3 is 13 amino acids long. CDR3: CATTGTQGGEQFF.

V gene TRBV7-2 combines with J gene TRBJ2-3; there is no DNA to check the TCRdb D call of TRBD2. Germline CDR1 SGHTA, CDR2 FQGNSA. CDR3 length equals 15 residues. The CDR3 reads CASRKEAGGSDTQYF.